The 9 T cell receptor beta chains listed next were all sequenced from one sample in a study of blood T cell repertoires in COVID-19. Sequenced by immunoSEQ multiplex PCR; TCRdb stores in-frame clones only, minus some. The sample comprises approximately 100,000 clones, about 81% of which are singletons, and around 24% rests with the top ten. Sequenced: peripheral blood. The source is a man in his 70s with acute or convalescent COVID-19.

V usage is TRBV4-1 and J usage is TRBJ2-5, with D perhaps matching TRBD1 (5 bases). Trimming cost V 3 bases and J 3 bases, with 20 bases left between them. This CDR3 contains 17 residues. Germline CDR1 is MGHRA and CDR2 is YSYEKL. The CDR3 bases are TGCGCCAGCAGCCACTCCCCCCAGGGAAATAGGGAAGAGACCCAGTACTTC. It specifies CASSHSPQGNREETQYF.

To note about this clone: Other DNA sequences of this sample code for an identical CDR3. This chain connects TRBV4-1 to TRBJ2-1, with 7 bases matching TRBD1. J lost 7 bases, V lost 3 bases, and 3 bases had no gene match. The germline V gene has CDR1 MGHRA and CDR2 YSYEKL. The CDR3 runs 13 residues. CDR3 nucleotides: TGCGCCAGCAGCCACTACAGGGGAAATGAGCAGTTCTTC. It is translated as CASSHYRGNEQFF.

This clone was seen only once. V usage is TRBV7-2 and J usage is TRBJ2-2; 16 nucleotides line up with TRBD2. V lost 5 bases to trimming and J lost 4 bases; unmatched junction nucleotides: 7. The CDR3 length is 18 residues. The germline CDR1 and CDR2 sequences are SGHTA and FQGNSA. For the CDR3, the DNA is TGTGCCAGCAGCCCGGGACTAGCGGGAGGGCGGGGCACCGGGGAGCTGTTTTTT. Translated, it gives CASSPGLAGGRGTGELFF.

This clone was observed a handful of times. J is TRBJ1-4 and V is TRBV10-3; D gene unclear. Per germline, CDR1 ENHRY and CDR2 SYGVKD. The CDR3 is 14 residues long. V shed 0 bases and J shed 5 bases, with 7 bases lying between them. The CDR3, as DNA: TGTGCCATCAGTGAGTCAGGAGACAATGAAAAACTGTTTTTT. Its protein product is CAISESGDNEKLFF.

The chain is built from TRBV7-2 and TRBJ2-3; 11 bases fit TRBD2. The V gene's germline CDR1 is SGHTA and CDR2 FQGNSA. Germline trimming cut 6 bases from V and 6 bases from J; bases unmatched to any gene: 5. The CDR3 is 14 residues long. The CDR3 DNA is TGTGCCAGCAGGGGGAGGACTAGCGGGGATACGCAGTATTTT. Encoded protein: CASRGRTSGDTQYF.

V gene TRBV2 combines with J gene TRBJ2-6; D is perhaps TRBD1 (5 bases). This CDR3 contains 15 residues. Trimming shortened V by 7 bases and J by 3 bases, and 13 bases separated the two germline ends. Germline V gives CDR1 SNHLY, CDR2 FYNNEI. The CDR3, as DNA: TGTGCCAGCACTACCGACAGCTTTGGGGCCAACGTCCTGACTTTC. Protein: CASTTDSFGANVLTF.

The V and J genes are TRBV27 and TRBJ2-7; a weak D match, TRBD2 (6 bases). Germline CDR1 reads MNHEY; CDR2 reads SMNVEV (reference sequence). The V end was cut by 6 bases, the J end by 6 bases, with 15 bases between. This CDR3 is built from 13 residues. The CDR3 loop is CASREWREGEQYF. CDR3 DNA: TGTGCCAGCAGGGAATGGCGGGAAGGCGAGCAGTACTTC.

The V and J genes are TRBV5-6 and TRBJ1-5; D remains ambiguous. The germline V gene encodes CDR1 SGHDT and CDR2 YYEEEE. The CDR3 contains 15 residues. V shed 0 bases and J shed 0 bases, with 7 bases lying between them. CDR3 loop: CASSLDSYSNQPQHF. CDR3 nucleotides: TGTGCCAGCAGCTTGGACAGTTATAGCAATCAGCCCCAGCATTTT.

The rearrangement links TRBV28 to TRBJ1-5; 7 positions agree with TRBD1. From germline, CDR1 is MDHEN and CDR2 SYDVKM. The CDR3 extends over 15 amino acids. V was clipped by 3 bases and J by 5 bases; unmatched bases: 7. The CDR3: CASSLLGTVDQPQHF. Written as DNA, the CDR3 is TGTGCCAGCAGTTTGTTAGGGACAGTAGATCAGCCCCAGCATTTT. Complete variable domain (other parts from reference TRBV28 and TRBJ1-5): DVKVTQSSRYLVKRTGEKVFLECVQDMDHENMFWYRQDPGLGLRLIYFSYDVKMKEKGDIPEGYSVSREKKERFSLILESASTNQTSMYLCASSLLGTVDQPQHFGDGTRLSIL.